Included here is one TCR beta chain sequence, with context. CDR3 length: 16 residues. Trimming shortened V by 2 bases and J by 5 bases, and 17 bases separated the two germline ends. Per the germline V gene, CDR1 is MNHNS and CDR2 is SASEGT. This entry comes from a study of blood T cell repertoires in COVID-19. Study information: The analysed material was cDNA or gDNA that came from T cells, B-cell-depleted T cells, or PBMCs.

Enrolled through a virtual design, the participants were between roughly 18 and 89 years of age and came from roughly 22 US areas. Donors were grouped by their self-reported clinical history. The protocol was immunoSEQ multiplex PCR, while the TCRdb copy is restricted to in-frame clones and leaves out a portion. The sample has roughly 360,000 clones; approximately 90% are singletons. This receptor was obtained from a woman in her 30s with acute COVID-19. Material for sequencing was PBMCs or T cells enriched from blood (not recorded which). The V gene is TRBV6-1, the J gene TRBJ2-3; D is possibly TRBD2 (7 bases). As DNA, the CDR3 is TGTGCCAGCAGTGAAATTGGTGGGGGGGCGTTAGATACGCAGTATTTT. Its protein is CASSEIGGGALDTQYF.